The 23 T cell receptor beta chains below come from one sample, sequenced in a study of T cells after somatic rescue of genetic block. Assay: immunoSEQ multiplex PCR; the TCRdb copy retains only in-frame clones and omits some. The sample consists of some 68,000 clones, about nine tenths of them appearing once. The specimen sequenced was peripheral blood mononuclear cells (PBMCs). The receptors were gathered from a man younger than 45.

This clone was recorded a few times. The chain employs TRBV5-4 and TRBJ1-3, with no clear D. V gave up 0 bases and J gave up 4 bases, with 5 bases separating them. CDR3 length: 13 residues. Germline V gives CDR1 SGHNT, CDR2 YYREEE (reference sequence). DNA for the CDR3: TGTGCCAGCAGCTTGGAGTTGGGAAACACCATATATTTT. Its protein product is CASSLELGNTIYF.

This rearrangement joins TRBV2 to TRBJ2-7, with D unclear. There are 12 residues in the CDR3. V lost 2 bases and J 3 bases, leaving 5 bases between the germline ends. The V gene's germline CDR1 is SNHLY and CDR2 FYNNEI. In DNA, the CDR3 is TGTGCCAGCAGTGAATGGGACTACGAGCAGTACTTC. This sequence encodes CASSEWDYEQYF.

This rearrangement joins TRBV4-2 to TRBJ2-2; D remains unclear. Per the germline V gene, CDR1 is LGHNA and CDR2 is YNFKEQ. The V end was cut by 2 bases, the J end by 4 bases, with 11 bases between. This CDR3 has 15 residues. CDR3 nucleotides: TGTGCCAGCAGCCAACAGGCGGTGGGCACCGGGGAGCTGTTTTTT. It encodes CASSQQAVGTGELFF.

The CDR3 protein is CASSLVGRGDTQYF. In DNA form, the CDR3 reads TGTGCCAGCAGCTTGGTCGGGAGGGGTGATACGCAGTATTTT. V is TRBV5-6 and J is TRBJ2-3; 8 bases are a match to TRBD2. Germline CDR1 reads SGHDT; CDR2 reads YYEEEE. This CDR3 spans 14 amino acids. V dropped 0 bases and J dropped 6; count of bases not matched to a gene: 3.

The chain recombines TRBV7-8 with TRBJ2-5; possibly TRBD2 for D (5 bases). Trimming pared 5 bases from V and 5 bases from J, leaving 27 bases between. This CDR3 comprises 18 residues. Germline V gene sequence: CDR1 SGHVS, CDR2 FQNEAQ. CDR3 amino acids: CASSTPRRTEGSLETQYF. CDR3 DNA: TGTGCCAGCAGCACCCCCCGAAGAACAGAAGGGAGCCTGGAGACCCAGTACTTC.

This clone occurred a few times. The rearrangement links TRBV28 to TRBJ2-1; TRBD1 might be the D (5 bases). CDR3 length: 14 amino acids. Germline assignment: CDR1 MDHEN and CDR2 SYDVKM. V lost 7 bases to trimming and J lost 4 bases, with 14 bases between them. CDR3 residues: CASTLMNRYNEQFF. The CDR3 DNA reads as TGTGCCAGCACCTTAATGAACAGGTACAATGAGCAGTTCTTC. The variable domain in full, with the rest retrieved from reference TRBV28 and TRBJ2-1, is DVKVTQSSRYLVKRTGEKVFLECVQDMDHENMFWYRQDPGLGLRLIYFSYDVKMKEKGDIPEGYSVSREKKERFSLILESASTNQTSMYLCASTLMNRYNEQFFGPGTRLTVL.

This clone was detected only a few times. The V call is TRBV2, the J call TRBJ2-7, with D unresolved. Germline CDR1 reads SNHLY; CDR2 reads FYNNEI. V was trimmed by 3 bases and J by 4 bases, leaving 10 bases between them. The CDR3 is 13 residues long. CDR3 region: CASSDPLLYEQYF. The DNA of the CDR3 is TGTGCCAGCAGTGATCCCTTGCTTTACGAGCAGTACTTC.

The chain couples TRBV5-1 to TRBJ2-5, with D tentatively TRBD1 or TRBD2 (5 bases each). This CDR3 comprises 15 residues. The germline CDR1 and CDR2 sequences are SGHRS and YFSETQ. V lost 0 bases and J lost 7, with 16 bases in between. The CDR3 is CASSLGPRDPRTQYF. In nucleotides, the CDR3 is TGCGCCAGCAGCTTGGGGCCGAGGGACCCGAGGACCCAGTACTTC. Combining the CDR3 with reference TRBV5-1 and TRBJ2-5 gives the whole variable domain KAGVTQTPRYLIKTRGQQVTLSCSPISGHRSVSWYQQTPGQGLQFLFEYFSETQRNKGNFPGRFSGRQFSNSRSEMNVSTLELGDSALYLCASSLGPRDPRTQYFGPGTRLLVL.

The rearrangement joins TRBV28 to TRBJ2-6; TRBD1 is a possible D gene (7 bases). The CDR3 has 18 residues. The V end was cut by 3 bases, the J end by 0 bases, with 15 bases between. CDR1 is MDHEN and CDR2 is SYDVKM in the germline V gene. The CDR3 region has the DNA TGTGCCAGCAGTTTTCCCGACAGGGACTTCTCTGGGGCCAACGTCCTGACTTTC. It is translated as CASSFPDRDFSGANVLTF.

This chain connects TRBV30 to TRBJ2-7, with D tentatively TRBD1 (7 bases). The V gene's germline CDR1 is GTSNPN and CDR2 SVGIG (reference sequence). The CDR3 covers 14 residues. Trimming shortened V by 4 bases and J by 1 base, and 14 bases separated the two germline ends. The CDR3 DNA is TGTGCCTGGACCCGCGGGACAGCTTCCTACGAGCAGTACTTC. Translation: CAWTRGTASYEQYF.

V is TRBV28 and J is TRBJ2-1; 11 bases are shared with TRBD2. Germline CDR1 reads MDHEN; CDR2 reads SYDVKM. Trimming removed 7 bases from V and 7 bases from J; junction bases left unmatched: 9. This CDR3 is built from 15 residues. CDR3: CASNRLAGTWNEQFF. The CDR3 DNA reads as TGTGCCAGCAACCGACTAGCGGGGACATGGAATGAGCAGTTCTTC. Drawing the rest from reference TRBV28 and TRBJ2-1, the complete variable domain is DVKVTQSSRYLVKRTGEKVFLECVQDMDHENMFWYRQDPGLGLRLIYFSYDVKMKEKGDIPEGYSVSREKKERFSLILESASTNQTSMYLCASNRLAGTWNEQFFGPGTRLTVL.

The gene calls are TRBV4-2 and TRBJ2-2; D possibly corresponds to TRBD1 (6 bases). V shed 4 bases and J shed 7 bases, with 13 bases lying between them. The CDR3 loop spans 14 amino acids. From germline, CDR1 is LGHNA and CDR2 YNFKEQ. The CDR3 spells CASSLSGDGGELFF. The DNA for the CDR3 is TGTGCCAGCAGCCTTTCAGGGGACGGCGGGGAGCTGTTTTTT.

This rearrangement joins TRBV21-1 to TRBJ2-5; whether TRBD1, the table's D call, matches the DNA was not checked. TRBV21-1 is tagged as a pseudogene. This CDR3 is built from 15 residues. The CDR3 is CASSNGPQAEETQYF. In DNA, the CDR3 is TGTGCCAGCAGCAATGGCCCACAGGCCGAAGAGACCCAGTACTTC.

The chain uses TRBV2 and TRBJ1-2; D not certain. The germline V gene has CDR1 SNHLY and CDR2 FYNNEI. The CDR3 covers 13 residues. The ends were cut back, 0 bases at V and 8 bases at J, with 10 bases in the middle. The CDR3, as DNA: TGTGCCAGCAGTGAAGCCAGACGAGGAGGCTACACCTTC. Its protein product is CASSEARRGGYTF.

This chain joins TRBV19 and TRBJ1-5; D is uncertain. CDR3 length: 16 amino acids. Germline V gene lookup returns CDR1 LNHDA and CDR2 SQIVND (reference sequence). Trimming removed 3 bases from V and 2 bases from J, with 14 bases in between. The CDR3 protein is CASSIIRSEGNQPQHF. As DNA, the CDR3 is TGTGCCAGTAGTATTATTCGGTCTGAGGGCAATCAGCCCCAGCATTTT.

This clone appeared a single time. This sequence joins TRBV7-2 and TRBJ2-6, with D perhaps being TRBD1 or TRBD2 (5 bases each). This CDR3 has 16 residues. V lost 6 bases, J lost 4 bases, and 16 bases lay in between. CDR1 and CDR2 from the germline V gene are SGHTA and FQGNSA. The CDR3 bases are TGTGCCAGCAGTGGGGGAAGGAGGTCCGGGGCCAACGTCCTGACTTTC. As protein: CASSGGRRSGANVLTF.

Only one count was recorded for this clone. The chain combines TRBV18 with TRBJ1-5; 8 positions match TRBD1. This CDR3 has 16 amino acids. Germline loops: CDR1 KGHSH, CDR2 LQKENI. The V and J ends lost 3 bases and 2 bases, in that order; junction bases with no gene match: 6. CDR3 sequence: CASSPGQGSGNQPQHF. CDR3 coding DNA: TGTGCCAGCTCACCCGGACAGGGTAGCGGCAATCAGCCCCAGCATTTT.

J is TRBJ2-4 and V is TRBV19; 8 nucleotides match TRBD2. From germline, CDR1 is LNHDA and CDR2 SQIVND (reference sequence). The CDR3 is 16 residues long. V shed 4 bases and J 0 bases; nucleotides not matched to a gene: 5. In nucleotides, the CDR3 is TGTGCCAGTAGTACAATTAGCGGGGTAGCCAAAAACATTCAGTACTTC. This codes for CASSTISGVAKNIQYF.

This clone was counted a few times. The CDR3 DNA follows: TGCAGCGTTCACCGGGACACCGGCACAGATACGCAGTATTTT. Protein sequence: CSVHRDTGTDTQYF. The rearrangement links TRBV29-1 to TRBJ2-3; D might be TRBD1 (6 bases). The CDR3 is made up of 14 amino acids. Germline CDR1 reads SQVTM; CDR2 reads ANQGSEA. Trimming shortened V by 5 bases and J by 1 base, and 13 bases separated the two germline ends.

The chain has TRBV18 and TRBJ1-4; the D is unclear. Germline V CDR1 and CDR2: KGHSH, LQKENI. The CDR3 is made up of 14 amino acids. Between the trimmed V and J ends, which lost 3 bases and 5 bases, there was a span of 10 bases. The CDR3: CASSPQDSNEKLFF. The CDR3 DNA sequence: TGTGCCAGCTCACCCCAGGATTCGAATGAAAAACTGTTTTTT. Full variable domain (rest looked up from reference TRBV18 and TRBJ1-4): NAGVMQNPRHLVRRRGQEARLRCSPMKGHSHVYWYRQLPEEGLKFMVYLQKENIIDESGMPKERFSAEFPKEGPSILRIQQVVRGDSAAYFCASSPQDSNEKLFFGSGTQLSVL.

V is TRBV15 and J is TRBJ2-3; 12 nucleotides match TRBD2. V trimming: 8 bases; J trimming: 2 bases; junction bases outside the gene matches: 8. This CDR3 spans 16 amino acids. Germline V gene lookup returns CDR1 LNHNV and CDR2 YYDKDF (reference sequence). The CDR3 region is CATGERLAGVTDTQYF. In nucleotides, the CDR3 is TGTGCCACCGGGGAAAGACTAGCGGGAGTCACAGATACGCAGTATTTT.

The rearrangement links TRBV27 to TRBJ1-4; D is uncertain. Trimming removed 4 bases at V and 3 bases at J, with 12 bases between. The germline CDR1 and CDR2 sequences are MNHEY and SMNVEV (reference sequence). This CDR3 comprises 15 residues. CDR3 nucleotide sequence: TGTGCCAGCAGTTCGCGCTCACGAGCTAATGAAAAACTGTTTTTT. It yields the protein CASSSRSRANEKLFF.

The chain combines TRBV6-5 with TRBJ2-2; D remains ambiguous. Trimming shortened V by 2 bases and J by 6 bases, and 7 bases separated the two germline ends. Germline loops: CDR1 MNHEY, CDR2 SVGAGI. This CDR3 has 13 amino acids. CDR3 sequence (DNA): TGTGCCAGCAGTTACGCGAGCCCCGGGGAGCTGTTTTTT. Its translation: CASSYASPGELFF.